These 13 T cell receptor beta chains share one sample of origin, sequenced in a study of blood T cell repertoires in COVID-19. Assay used: immunoSEQ multiplex PCR; TCRdb lists only in-frame clones, some missing. This repertoire shows roughly 80,000 clones, roughly 86% found once; its top ten account for roughly a fifth. Sequenced input: peripheral blood. These receptors were collected from a human donor in a cohort sampled during active COVID-19.

This clone was recorded once. This CDR3 is CASSEIRAGETQYF. CDR3 in DNA: TGCGCCAGCAGTGAGATAAGGGCAGGGGAGACCCAGTACTTC. The chain recombines TRBV10-2 with TRBJ2-5; TRBD1 is a possible D gene (5 bases). CDR3 length: 14 amino acids. V lost 2 bases to trimming and J lost 5 bases, with 12 bases between them. CDR1 and CDR2 (germline): WSHSY, SAAADI.

This chain links TRBV5-1 with TRBJ2-5; D is undetermined. V lost 4 bases to trimming and J lost 2 bases, with 3 bases between them. The germline V gene has CDR1 SGHRS and CDR2 YFSETQ. This CDR3 has 11 amino acids. The CDR3 loop is CASSLQETQYF. The CDR3 DNA sequence: TGCGCCAGCAGCCTTCAAGAGACCCAGTACTTC.

The chain combines TRBV10-1 with TRBJ2-2, with a weak D call TRBD1 (6 bases). Trimming took off 6 bases at V and 4 bases at J, with 21 bases between the two ends. CDR1 and CDR2 (germline): WNHNN, SYGVQD (reference sequence). The CDR3 covers 17 residues. DNA for the CDR3: TGCGCCAGCAGCGGGACATTGTCGTCCCCCTCCACCGGGGAGCTGTTTTTT. It yields the protein CASSGTLSSPSTGELFF.

The genes are TRBV18 and TRBJ2-7, with D maybe TRBD2 (5 bases). CDR3 length: 17 amino acids. The germline gives CDR1 KGHSH, CDR2 LQKENI. V was shortened by 6 bases and J by 0 bases, with 21 bases between the two germline ends. The CDR3 bases are TGTGCCAGCTCTCCATTCCCGGGGTCAACTAGCTCCTACGAGCAGTACTTC. Its protein product is CASSPFPGSTSSYEQYF.

This chain joins TRBV5-1 and TRBJ2-1; 9 positions match TRBD2. Germline V gene data show CDR1 as SGHRS and CDR2 as YFSETQ. V shed 4 bases, J shed 1 base, and the junction held 6 bases outside the gene matches. The CDR3 is 16 amino acids. CDR3 sequence (DNA): TGCGCCAGCAGCGGCGGGGGGGCGGTTTCCTACAATGAGCAGTTCTTC. Its protein product is CASSGGGAVSYNEQFF.

Note on this clone: The junction departs from the called germline gene at one end, perhaps through a read error. The rearrangement joins TRBV12-3 or TRBV12-4 to TRBJ2-1; TRBD1 matches at 7 bases. The length of the CDR3 is 12 residues. CDR3 region: CASSHRGVVRLF. The CDR3 region has the DNA TGTGCCAGCAGCCACAGGGGAGTTGTTAGGCTCTTC.

This sequence joins TRBV7-9 and TRBJ2-7; D uncertain. Germline CDR1 reads SEHNR; CDR2 reads FQNEAQ (reference sequence). This CDR3 spans 15 amino acids. The germline V and J ends were trimmed by 1 base and 0 bases, with 10 bases remaining between them. DNA of the CDR3: TGTGCCAGCAGCTTAGGGTCCGCGAGCTCCTACGAGCAGTACTTC. It yields the protein CASSLGSASSYEQYF. Supplemented by reference TRBV7-9 and TRBJ2-7, the full variable domain reads DTGVSQNPRHKITKRGQNVTFRCDPISEHNRLYWYRQTLGQGPEFLTYFQNEAQLEKSRLLSDRFSAERPKGSFSTLEIQRTEQGDSAMYLCASSLGSASSYEQYFGPGTRLTVT.

J is TRBJ2-3 and V is TRBV4-2, with 9 bases identical to TRBD2. The CDR3 is made up of 16 amino acids. Looked up from germline, CDR1 is LGHNA and CDR2 is YNFKEQ. The junction had 2 bases not matched to a gene; V was cut back by 0 bases and J by 1 base. This CDR3 reads CASSQDASGGTDTQYF. The CDR3 nucleotides read TGTGCCAGCAGCCAAGATGCTAGCGGGGGCACAGATACGCAGTATTTT.

The chain combines TRBV6-6 with TRBJ2-7; TRBD1 matches at 7 bases. J was trimmed by 1 base and V by 6 bases; bases with no gene match: 9. CDR1 MNHNY and CDR2 SVGAGI come from the germline V gene (reference sequence). The CDR3 sequence is 15 residues long. CDR3 DNA sequence: TGTGCCAGCAGCAAACAGGGGAGTCTTTCCTACGAGCAGTACTTC. It translates to CASSKQGSLSYEQYF.

The chain joins TRBV6-5 to TRBJ1-2; TRBD1 is a possible D gene (6 bases). The ends were cut back, 5 bases at V and 4 bases at J, with 14 bases in the middle. The CDR3 is made up of 14 amino acids. Looked up from germline, CDR1 is MNHEY and CDR2 is SVGAGI. CDR3 in amino acids: CASSKQTGPYGYTF. Here the CDR3 DNA reads TGTGCCAGCAGTAAACAGACAGGACCCTATGGCTACACCTTC.

In this sample, this clone turned up a few times. The gene calls are TRBV3-1 (or the pseudogene TRBV3-2) and TRBJ1-4; D is perhaps TRBD1 (5 bases). V was cut by 1 base and J by 0 bases, with 12 bases left in between. Germline-derived CDR1 and CDR2 are LGHDT and YNNKEL (reference sequence). There are 17 residues in the CDR3. The CDR3 loop is CASSQGWGGATNEKLFF. The CDR3 DNA follows: TGTGCCAGCAGCCAAGGCTGGGGCGGTGCAACTAATGAAAAACTGTTTTTT.

This clone was seen more than once but under ten times. The CDR3 nucleotides read TGTGCCAGCAGCTTGTCTGGAGACACAGATACGCAGTATTTT. Translating it yields CASSLSGDTDTQYF. V and J are TRBV5-4 and TRBJ2-3; D not resolved. Trimming pared 1 base from V and 2 bases from J, leaving 8 bases between. CDR1 SGHNT and CDR2 YYREEE come from the germline V gene (reference sequence). CDR3 length: 14 residues.

J is TRBJ1-2 and V is TRBV12-5, with TRBD1 matching 8 bases. The germline V gene has CDR1 LGHNT and CDR2 FRNRAP. V trimming: 4 bases; J trimming: 7 bases; junction bases outside the gene matches: 8. The CDR3 has 14 amino acids. The CDR3 DNA reads as TGTGCTAGTGGTTATTACTCAGGGGGCGGTGGCTACACCTTC. The encoded protein is CASGYYSGGGGYTF.